The sequence of this TCR beta chain was determined in a study of graft-versus-host responses after intestinal transplantation. Study-wide context: Those transplanted obtained multivisceral, liver-intestinal, or isolated intestinal grafts.

In this sample, this clone turned up once. Its antigen remains unidentified. V was shortened by 9 bases and J by 0 bases, with 13 bases between the two germline ends. CDR1 and CDR2 (germline): LNHDA, SQIVND (reference sequence). CDR3 length equals 14 residues. Profiling relied on immunoSEQ multiplex PCR, and the TCRdb table lists in-frame clones only, not all of them. The data hold around 100,000 clones, with just under 95% observed a single time. General study points: GvH clones surfaced in recipient marrow, some emerging earlier in ileum or blood. Early post-transplant falls in HvG clones accompanied the peak levels of circulating GvH clones.

The receptor was derived from a human donor who was the organ donor for an intestinal transplant. The specimen comprised unstimulated CD8+ T cells sorted from spleen or lymph node cells, sampled before transplant. V is TRBV19 and J is TRBJ2-3; perhaps TRBD1 as D (5 bases). The CDR3: CASGRDYSTDTQYF. The CDR3 DNA follows: TGTGCCAGCGGCAGGGATTATAGCACAGATACGCAGTATTTT.